This entry features one T cell receptor (beta chain) sequence. The second PCR ran about 6 to 12 cycles with a sample-barcoded 5' primer and J-beta primers. Each cDNA molecule was tagged by a template-switch adaptor with 12 random nucleotides. In TCRdb, the 5' RACE reads were re-called with MiXCR into one record per CDR3 protein. The sample holds almost 1 million distinct CDR3 sequences, just over 50% seen once. This record comes from a study of blood T cells in healthy people across ages. CDR1 DFQATT and CDR2 SNEGSKA come from the germline V gene (reference sequence). Trimming took 6 bases from V and 2 from J, leaving 16 bases between them. This CDR3 spans 14 amino acids.

This receptor was obtained from a woman between 55 and 75 years old in good health. V is TRBV20-1 and J is TRBJ2-5, with D maybe TRBD1 (5 bases). Sequencing used blood. CDR3 sequence (DNA): TGCAGTGCGAGCGACGACAGCTTACAAGAGACCCAGTACTTC. Encoded protein: CSASDDSLQETQYF.